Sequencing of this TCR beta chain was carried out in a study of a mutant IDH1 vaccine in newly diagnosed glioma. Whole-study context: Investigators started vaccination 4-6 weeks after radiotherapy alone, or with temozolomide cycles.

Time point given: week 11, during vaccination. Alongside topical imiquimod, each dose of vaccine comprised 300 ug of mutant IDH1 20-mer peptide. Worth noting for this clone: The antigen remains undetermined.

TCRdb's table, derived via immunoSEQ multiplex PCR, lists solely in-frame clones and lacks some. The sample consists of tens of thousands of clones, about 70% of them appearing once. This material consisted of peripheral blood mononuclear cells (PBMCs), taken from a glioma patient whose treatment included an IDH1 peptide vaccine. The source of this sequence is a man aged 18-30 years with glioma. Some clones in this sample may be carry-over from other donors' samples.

This chain's CDR3 is CASSMGTAFNQPQHF. CDR3 nucleotide sequence: TGTGCCAGTAGTATGGGAACAGCTTTCAATCAGCCCCAGCATTTT. V and J are TRBV19 and TRBJ1-5, with D unresolved. Per the germline V gene, CDR1 is LNHDA and CDR2 is SQIVND (reference sequence). Trimming removed 3 bases at V and 3 bases at J, with 12 bases between. The CDR3 consists of 15 residues.